These T cell receptor beta chains were read from a single sample in a study of blood T cell repertoires in COVID-19. TCRdb's table, derived via immunoSEQ multiplex PCR, lists solely in-frame clones and lacks some. This table holds 200,000 to 250,000 clones, roughly 85% found once. The specimen sequenced was peripheral blood. These TCRs come from a middle-aged man with acute or convalescent COVID-19. Both conserved end residues are part of each CDR3. The order of the fields is D gene, J gene, V gene, clone size, CDR3 DNA, CDR3 protein. The D gene is left open where the match is weak. Some rows mark clone size as missing; the rest say once, few, many or name a class of expanded clone.

- TRBJ1-2 TRBV9 - TGTGCCAGTTTTGACAGAGACTATGGCTACACCTTC CASFDRDYGYTF
- TRBJ1-1 TRBV28 - TGTGCCAGCGTGAATACCTACTCTGAAGCTTTCTTT CASVNTYSEAFF
TRBD1 TRBJ1-4 TRBV9 - TGTGCCAGCAGCGTAGGGGACAGGCTAACTGAAAAACTGTTTTTT CASSVGDRLTEKLFF
TRBD1 TRBJ2-3 TRBV9 - TGTGCCAGCAGCGGGAAGGGACAGGTCAAAGATACGCAGTATTTT CASSGKGQVKDTQYF
- TRBJ1-1 TRBV28 few TGTGCCAGCAGAGTTGAGACTGAAGCTTTCTTT CASRVETEAFF
TRBD2 TRBJ2-3 TRBV11-3 - TGTGCCAGCAGCTCGGGACTACTCCCAACAGATACGCAGTATTTT CASSSGLLPTDTQYF
TRBD1 TRBJ2-1 TRBV7-3 - TGTGCCAGCAGCTACCGGGACAGGGGGCGTTACAATGAGCAGTTCTTC CASSYRDRGRYNEQFF
- TRBJ1-2 TRBV28 - TGTGCCAGCAGTTTAGGGACAAGGTATGGCTACACCTTC CASSLGTRYGYTF
- TRBJ2-5 TRBV3-1/TRBV3-2 - TGTGCCAGCAGTCTTCGACAGGAAGAGACCCAGTACTTC CASSLRQEETQYF
- TRBJ1-5 TRBV10-3 - TGTGCCATCAGTGAGGGGAGGTACGGTCAGCCCCAGCATTTT CAISEGRYGQPQHF
TRBD1 TRBJ2-3 TRBV5-4 - TGTGCCAGCAGCCCCCGGGACAGAAGCACAGATACGCAGTATTTT CASSPRDRSTDTQYF
- TRBJ2-3 TRBV7-3 - TGTGCCAGCAGCTCGGGTTTGCTAGGTACGAACACAGATACGCAGTATTTT CASSSGLLGTNTDTQYF
TRBD1 TRBJ2-7 TRBV5-6 - TGTGCCAGCAGCTTAGGGACAGGAAATTACGAGCAGTACTTC CASSLGTGNYEQYF
- TRBJ2-7 TRBV28 - TGTGCCAGCAGTTTTACATCCTACGAGCAGTACTTC CASSFTSYEQYF
- TRBJ1-3 TRBV21-1 - TGTGCCAGCAGGACAGCCACCTCTGGAAACACCATATATTTT CASRTATSGNTIYF
TRBD1 TRBJ1-5 TRBV5-6 - TGTGCCAGCAGCCCCGGACAGGGAAATCAGCCCCAGCATTTT CASSPGQGNQPQHF
TRBD1 TRBJ1-2 TRBV3-1/TRBV3-2 - TGTGCCAGCAGCCCTTTCGCGGGCCAGGGGGCCTATGGCTACACCTTC CASSPFAGQGAYGYTF
TRBD1 TRBJ1-2 TRBV18 once TGTGCCAGCTCACGGGACAGGAACCTCTATGGCTACACCTTC CASSRDRNLYGYTF
TRBD1 TRBJ1-5 TRBV19 - TGTGCCAGTACCTTCCTGGACAGGGTCCCTCCTGGGAGCAATCAGCCCCAGCATTTT CASTFLDRVPPGSNQPQHF
TRBD1 TRBJ1-2 TRBV27 - TGTGCCAGCAGTCCCCTAGAGGACAGGGGGCGGCATGGCTACACCTTC CASSPLEDRGRHGYTF
TRBD1 TRBJ2-3 TRBV11-2 - TGTGCCAGCAGCTTTAAGGGACAGTTCACAGATACGCAGTATTTT CASSFKGQFTDTQYF
TRBD2 TRBJ2-1 TRBV10-3 few TGTGCCATCAGTGCCTCGGGGGGAGATGAGCAGTTCTTC CAISASGGDEQFF
TRBD1 TRBJ1-5 TRBV6-4 - TGTGCCAGCAGTGATTACCCCGGGACAGAAAGCAATCAGCCCCAGCATTTT CASSDYPGTESNQPQHF
- TRBJ2-2 TRBV7-9 - TGTGCCAGCAGCCAACAGGGCCCCGGGGAGCTGTTTTTT CASSQQGPGELFF
TRBD2 TRBJ2-3 TRBV7-6 - TGTGCCAGCAGCTTAGATGGGCGGGGGGCAGATACGCAGTATTTT CASSLDGRGADTQYF
TRBD2 TRBJ2-3 TRBV7-2 few TGTGCCAGCAGCTGGCTCCTAACTAGCGGGGGGGCCGCGGATACGCAGTATTTT CASSWLLTSGGAADTQYF
- TRBJ1-5 TRBV6-5 - TGTGCCAGCAGTTCGAGGGAGGGTCAGCCCCAGCATTTT CASSSREGQPQHF
- TRBJ2-1 TRBV5-4 - TGTGCCAGCAGCTTGGCGCCGAGGAGCTCCTACAATGAGCAGTTCTTC CASSLAPRSSYNEQFF
TRBD2 TRBJ2-1 TRBV5-6 - TGTGCCAGCAGCTGGAGTTTAGCGGGGGGTTCCTACAATGAGCAGTTCTTC CASSWSLAGGSYNEQFF
- TRBJ1-2 TRBV6-5 - TGTGCCAGCAGAATGCAACCAGGGTATGGCTACACCTTC CASRMQPGYGYTF
- TRBJ2-3 TRBV9 once TGTGCCAGCAGCGCTAGCGCCACTAGCACAGATACGCAGTATTTT CASSASATSTDTQYF
- TRBJ1-1 TRBV2 - TGTGCCAGCAGTGAAGAACAGCCTGAAGCTTTCTTT CASSEEQPEAFF
- TRBJ1-5 TRBV24-1 once TGTGCCACCTCGGCGGGTAATCAGCCCCAGCATTTT CATSAGNQPQHF
TRBD1 TRBJ1-1 TRBV13 - TGTGCCAGCAGCCCCCAGGGGGCGCCTAATTGGGACACTGAAGCTTTCTTT CASSPQGAPNWDTEAFF
TRBD1 TRBJ1-5 TRBV19 - TGTGCCAGTACCCCAGGGACAGGGGCATATCAGCCCCAGCATTTT CASTPGTGAYQPQHF
- TRBJ1-1 TRBV6-5 - TGTGCCAGCAGTTACAGGGGCGGATCCTATACTGAAGCTTTCTTT CASSYRGGSYTEAFF
TRBD2 TRBJ2-1 TRBV9 once TGTGCCAGCAGCCCTAGGGAAACTAGCGGGGGGACTCAGTTCTTC CASSPRETSGGTQFF
TRBD1 TRBJ1-6 TRBV9 - TGTGCCAGCAGCGTAGGAGACAGGGTTTCACCCCTCCACTTT CASSVGDRVSPLHF
- TRBJ1-1 TRBV4-3 once TGCGCCAGCAGCCAAGATCCAGGGCAGAACACTGAAGCTTTCTTT CASSQDPGQNTEAFF
- TRBJ1-5 TRBV7-2 few TGTGCCAGCAGCTGGGCGGCGGGGGGTCAGCCCCAGCATTTT CASSWAAGGQPQHF
TRBD1 TRBJ1-5 TRBV19 - TGTGCCAGTAGTCTCTTCCGAACGGACAGGGGAGACCAGCCCCAGCATTTT CASSLFRTDRGDQPQHF
TRBD1 TRBJ1-2 TRBV5-8 once TGTGCCAGCAGCCGCACCAGGACAGGGTTGGATGGCTACACCTTC CASSRTRTGLDGYTF
TRBD2 TRBJ2-3 TRBV11-2 few TGTGCCAGCAGCACCAGACTAGCGGGTACCAACACAGATACGCAGTATTTT CASSTRLAGTNTDTQYF
TRBD1 TRBJ1-2 TRBV5-6 once TGTGCCAGCAGCTTACCGGGACAGAGCTATGGCTACACCTTC CASSLPGQSYGYTF
TRBD1 TRBJ2-1 TRBV27 - TGTGCCAGCAGTTTATTCTCAGGGGGCCCCTACAATGAGCAGTTCTTC CASSLFSGGPYNEQFF
TRBD1 TRBJ1-2 TRBV9 - TGTGCCAGCAGCCCCGTCGGGACAGGGGCCGTCTATGGCTACACCTTC CASSPVGTGAVYGYTF
- TRBJ1-3 TRBV28 - TGTGCCAGCAGGACGAATGGAGGGGTGTCCGGAAACACCATATATTTT CASRTNGGVSGNTIYF
- TRBJ1-2 TRBV5-1 - TGCGCCAGCAGCTTGATTACAGGGATGGACTATGGCTACACCTTC CASSLITGMDYGYTF
TRBD1 TRBJ1-2 TRBV4-2 - TGTGCCAGCAGCCAAGCCCGGGGACAGGCGTACTATGGCTACACCTTC CASSQARGQAYYGYTF
- TRBJ1-1 TRBV5-6 - TGTGCCAGCAGCTTGGGATTTGGAGGTGGGGACACTGAAGCTTTCTTT CASSLGFGGGDTEAFF
TRBD1 TRBJ1-4 TRBV3-1/TRBV3-2 - TGTGCCAGCAGCCTACCTCGGGGACAGGGTGATGAAAAACTGTTTTTT CASSLPRGQGDEKLFF
- TRBJ1-1 TRBV19 - TGTGCCAGTAGCGTAACAGGGCTTATAGCTGAAGCTTTCTTT CASSVTGLIAEAFF
- TRBJ2-6 TRBV11-3 - TGTGCCAGCAGCTTAGGTGGGGGGGGCGGGGCCAACGTCCTGACTTTC CASSLGGGGGANVLTF
- TRBJ2-2 TRBV6-5 - TGTGCCAGCAGACCGGGACTCCTCAGGGACGGGGAGCTGTTTTTT CASRPGLLRDGELFF
- TRBJ2-7 TRBV6-4 once TGTGCCAGCAAGAGTTCCGGGGGGCGATACGAGCAGTACTTC CASKSSGGRYEQYF
TRBD1 TRBJ1-3 TRBV5-1 - TGCGCCAGCAGCGTGACAGGGGAAGGAAACACCATATATTTT CASSVTGEGNTIYF
TRBD1 TRBJ2-7 TRBV28 - TGTGCCAGCAGCTCCGGGAGTAGGACAGGGACTGGCCACGAGCAGTACTTC CASSSGSRTGTGHEQYF
TRBD2 TRBJ2-5 TRBV5-1 - TGCGCCAGCAGCCCGACTAGCGGGGGGGCCCAGTACTTC CASSPTSGGAQYF
TRBD2 TRBJ2-1 TRBV4-1 - TGCGCCAGCAGCCTCCTGCCGGGACTAGCCTTCAATGAGCAGTTCTTC CASSLLPGLAFNEQFF